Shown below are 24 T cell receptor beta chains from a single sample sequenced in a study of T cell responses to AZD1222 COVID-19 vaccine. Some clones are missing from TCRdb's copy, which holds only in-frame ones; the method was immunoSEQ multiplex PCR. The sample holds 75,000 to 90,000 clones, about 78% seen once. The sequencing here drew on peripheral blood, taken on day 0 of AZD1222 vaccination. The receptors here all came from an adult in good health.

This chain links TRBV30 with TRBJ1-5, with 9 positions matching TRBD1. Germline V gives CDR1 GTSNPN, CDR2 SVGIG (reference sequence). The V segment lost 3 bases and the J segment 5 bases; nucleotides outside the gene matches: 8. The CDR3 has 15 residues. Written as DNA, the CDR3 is TGTGCCTGGAGCCCCGGGACAGGGACTCATCAGCCCCAGCATTTT. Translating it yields CAWSPGTGTHQPQHF.

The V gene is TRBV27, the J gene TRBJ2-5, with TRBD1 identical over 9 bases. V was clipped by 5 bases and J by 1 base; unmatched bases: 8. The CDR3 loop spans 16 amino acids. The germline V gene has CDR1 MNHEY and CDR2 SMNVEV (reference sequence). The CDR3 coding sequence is TGTGCCAGCAGTCTAAGGACAGGGGACCTCCAAGAGACCCAGTACTTC. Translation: CASSLRTGDLQETQYF.

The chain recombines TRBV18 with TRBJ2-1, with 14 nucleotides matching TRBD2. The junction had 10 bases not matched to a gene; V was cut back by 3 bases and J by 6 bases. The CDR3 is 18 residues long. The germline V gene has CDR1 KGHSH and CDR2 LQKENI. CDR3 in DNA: TGTGCCAGCTCACCCCGGGGACTAGCGGGAGATCAGCGCAATGAGCAGTTCTTC. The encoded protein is CASSPRGLAGDQRNEQFF.

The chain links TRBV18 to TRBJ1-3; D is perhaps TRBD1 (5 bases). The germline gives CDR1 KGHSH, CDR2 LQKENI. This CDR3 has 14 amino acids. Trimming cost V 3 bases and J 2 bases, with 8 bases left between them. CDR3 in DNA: TGTGCCAGCTCACCGGACACCCCTGGAAACACCATATATTTT. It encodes CASSPDTPGNTIYF.

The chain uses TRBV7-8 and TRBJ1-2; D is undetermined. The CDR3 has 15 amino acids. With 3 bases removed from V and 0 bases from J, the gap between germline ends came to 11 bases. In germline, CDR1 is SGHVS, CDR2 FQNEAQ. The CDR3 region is CASSLENRPNYGYTF. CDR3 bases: TGTGCCAGCAGCTTGGAGAACAGACCTAACTATGGCTACACCTTC.

The CDR3 here is CSASGVSNTEAFF. CDR3 coding DNA: TGCAGTGCTAGTGGGGTTTCGAACACTGAAGCTTTCTTT. The chain is built from TRBV20-1 and TRBJ1-1, with D hard to call. Germline V gene sequence: CDR1 DFQATT, CDR2 SNEGSKA (reference sequence). The CDR3 totals 13 residues. V was trimmed by 3 bases and J by 1 base, leaving 9 bases between them.

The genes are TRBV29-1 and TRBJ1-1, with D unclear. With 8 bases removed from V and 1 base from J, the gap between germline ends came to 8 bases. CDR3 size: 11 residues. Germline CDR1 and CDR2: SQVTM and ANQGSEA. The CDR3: CSCRGNTEAFF. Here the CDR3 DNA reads TGCAGCTGCCGGGGGAACACTGAAGCTTTCTTT. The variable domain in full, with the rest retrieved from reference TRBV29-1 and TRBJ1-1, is SAVISQKPSRDICQRGTSLTIQCQVDSQVTMMFWYRQQPGQSLTLIATANQGSEATYESGFVIDKFPISRPNLTFSTLTVSNMSPEDSSIYLCSCRGNTEAFFGQGTRLTVV.

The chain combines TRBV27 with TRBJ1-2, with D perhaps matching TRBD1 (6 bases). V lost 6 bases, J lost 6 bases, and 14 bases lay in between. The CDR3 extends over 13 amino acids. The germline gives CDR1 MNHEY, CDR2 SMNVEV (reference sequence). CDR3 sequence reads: CASRGTGSDGYTF. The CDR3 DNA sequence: TGTGCCAGCAGGGGTACAGGGTCGGATGGCTACACCTTC.

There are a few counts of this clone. DNA for the CDR3: TGTGCCAGCAGCGAGGGGACAGGGAGGTTTGACTATGGCTACACCTTC. Translated, it gives CASSEGTGRFDYGYTF. The V call is TRBV21-1, the J call TRBJ1-2; the table's D gene call, TRBD1, was not cross checked with the DNA. TRBV21-1 is a pseudogene. The CDR3 runs to 16 residues.

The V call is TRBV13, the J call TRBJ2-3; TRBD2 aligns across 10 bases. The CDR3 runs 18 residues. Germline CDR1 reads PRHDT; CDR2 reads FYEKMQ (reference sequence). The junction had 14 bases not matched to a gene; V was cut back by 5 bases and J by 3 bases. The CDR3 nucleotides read TGTGCCAGCAGCACTACCTTACCCCTAGCGGGAGAGACAGATACGCAGTATTTT. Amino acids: CASSTTLPLAGETDTQYF.

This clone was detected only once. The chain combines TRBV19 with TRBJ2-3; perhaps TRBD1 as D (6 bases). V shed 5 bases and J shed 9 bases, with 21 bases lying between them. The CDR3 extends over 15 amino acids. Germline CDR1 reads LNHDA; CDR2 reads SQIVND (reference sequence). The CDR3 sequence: CASSDDRSYGGTQYF. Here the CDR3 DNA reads TGTGCCAGTAGTGATGACAGGTCTTATGGGGGCACGCAGTATTTT.

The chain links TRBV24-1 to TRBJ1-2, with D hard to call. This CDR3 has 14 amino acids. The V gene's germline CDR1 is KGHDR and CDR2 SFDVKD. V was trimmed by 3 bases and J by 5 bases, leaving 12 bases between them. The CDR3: CATSDGMRTYGYTF. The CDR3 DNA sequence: TGTGCCACCAGTGATGGTATGAGGACTTATGGCTACACCTTC.

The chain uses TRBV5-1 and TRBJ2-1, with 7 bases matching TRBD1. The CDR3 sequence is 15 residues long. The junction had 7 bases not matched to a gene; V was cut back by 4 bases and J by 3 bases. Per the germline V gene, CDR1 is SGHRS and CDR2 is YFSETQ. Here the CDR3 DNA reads TGCGCCAGCAGCCGTACCGGGACAGACTACAATGAGCAGTTCTTC. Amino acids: CASSRTGTDYNEQFF.

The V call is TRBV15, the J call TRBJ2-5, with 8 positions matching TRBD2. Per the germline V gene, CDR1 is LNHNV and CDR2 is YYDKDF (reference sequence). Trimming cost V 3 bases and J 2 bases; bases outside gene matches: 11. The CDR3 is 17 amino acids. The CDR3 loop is CATSSPGFSGIQETQYF. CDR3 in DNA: TGTGCCACCAGCAGCCCGGGATTTAGCGGGATTCAAGAGACCCAGTACTTC.

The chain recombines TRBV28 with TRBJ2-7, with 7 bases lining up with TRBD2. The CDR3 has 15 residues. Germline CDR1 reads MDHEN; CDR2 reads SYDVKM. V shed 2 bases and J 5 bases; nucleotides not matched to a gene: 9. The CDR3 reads CASSLMAGEADEQYF. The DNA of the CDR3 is TGTGCCAGCAGTTTAATGGCGGGAGAGGCGGACGAGCAGTACTTC.

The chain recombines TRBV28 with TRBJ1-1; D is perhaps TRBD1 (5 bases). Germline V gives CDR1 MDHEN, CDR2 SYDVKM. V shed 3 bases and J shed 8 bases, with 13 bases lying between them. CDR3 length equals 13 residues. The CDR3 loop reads CASSFPAEGEAFF. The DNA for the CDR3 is TGTGCCAGCAGTTTTCCCGCCGAGGGGGAAGCTTTCTTT.

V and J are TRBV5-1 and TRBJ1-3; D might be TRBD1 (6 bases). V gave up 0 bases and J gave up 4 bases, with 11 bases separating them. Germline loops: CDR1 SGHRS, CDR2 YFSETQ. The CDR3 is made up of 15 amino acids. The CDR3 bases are TGCGCCAGCAGCTTGGAAGCAGGGGTGGGAAACACCATATATTTT. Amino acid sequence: CASSLEAGVGNTIYF. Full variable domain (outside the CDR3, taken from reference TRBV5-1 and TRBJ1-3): KAGVTQTPRYLIKTRGQQVTLSCSPISGHRSVSWYQQTPGQGLQFLFEYFSETQRNKGNFPGRFSGRQFSNSRSEMNVSTLELGDSALYLCASSLEAGVGNTIYFGEGSWLTVV.

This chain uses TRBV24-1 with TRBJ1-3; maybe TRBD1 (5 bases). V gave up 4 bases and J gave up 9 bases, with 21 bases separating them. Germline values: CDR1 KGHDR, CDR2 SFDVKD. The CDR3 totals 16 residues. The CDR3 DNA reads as TGTGCCACCAGTGACCGTAGAATTTGGGGCCCAGGCACCATATATTTT. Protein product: CATSDRRIWGPGTIYF.

CDR3 protein: CASSLAGGGRGDEQFF. DNA for the CDR3: TGTGCCAGCAGCTTAGCTGGCGGCGGGAGGGGAGATGAGCAGTTCTTC. V usage is TRBV7-2 and J usage is TRBJ2-1; TRBD2 agrees at 9 bases. After removal of 0 bases from V and 8 bases from J, the junction contained 8 bases not matched to a gene. This CDR3 is built from 16 residues. Germline lookup yields CDR1 SGHTA and CDR2 FQGNSA.

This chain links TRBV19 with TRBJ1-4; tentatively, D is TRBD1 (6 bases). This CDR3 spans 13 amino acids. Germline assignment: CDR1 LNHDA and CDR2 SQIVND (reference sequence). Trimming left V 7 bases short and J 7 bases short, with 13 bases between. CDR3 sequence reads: CASTGKGGEKLFF. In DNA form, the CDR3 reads TGTGCCAGTACTGGGAAGGGGGGTGAAAAACTGTTTTTT.

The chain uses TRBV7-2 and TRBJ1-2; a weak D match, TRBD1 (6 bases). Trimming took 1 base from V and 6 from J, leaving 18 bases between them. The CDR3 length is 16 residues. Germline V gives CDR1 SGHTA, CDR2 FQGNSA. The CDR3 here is CASSLGPGRGGDGYTF. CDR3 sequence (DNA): TGTGCCAGCAGCTTAGGCCCTGGCAGGGGCGGAGATGGCTACACCTTC.

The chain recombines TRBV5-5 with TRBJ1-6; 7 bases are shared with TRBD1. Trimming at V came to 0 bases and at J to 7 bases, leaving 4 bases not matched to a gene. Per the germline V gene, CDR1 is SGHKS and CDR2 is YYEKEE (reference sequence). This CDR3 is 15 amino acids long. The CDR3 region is CASSLEGQRNSPLHF. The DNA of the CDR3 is TGTGCCAGCAGCTTGGAGGGACAGAGAAATTCACCCCTCCACTTT.

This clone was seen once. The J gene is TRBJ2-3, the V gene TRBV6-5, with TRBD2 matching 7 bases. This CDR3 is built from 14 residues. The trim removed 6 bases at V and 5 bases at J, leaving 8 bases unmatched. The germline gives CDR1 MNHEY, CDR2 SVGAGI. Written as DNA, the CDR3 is TGTGCCAGCAGCCGACTAGCAGGCATAGATACGCAGTATTTT. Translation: CASSRLAGIDTQYF.

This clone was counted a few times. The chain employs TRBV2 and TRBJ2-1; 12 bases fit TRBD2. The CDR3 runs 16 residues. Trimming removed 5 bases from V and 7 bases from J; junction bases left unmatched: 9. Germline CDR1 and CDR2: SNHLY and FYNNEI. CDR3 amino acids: CASSFPSGRAGNEQFF. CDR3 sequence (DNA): TGTGCCAGCAGTTTTCCTAGCGGGAGGGCCGGAAATGAGCAGTTCTTC.